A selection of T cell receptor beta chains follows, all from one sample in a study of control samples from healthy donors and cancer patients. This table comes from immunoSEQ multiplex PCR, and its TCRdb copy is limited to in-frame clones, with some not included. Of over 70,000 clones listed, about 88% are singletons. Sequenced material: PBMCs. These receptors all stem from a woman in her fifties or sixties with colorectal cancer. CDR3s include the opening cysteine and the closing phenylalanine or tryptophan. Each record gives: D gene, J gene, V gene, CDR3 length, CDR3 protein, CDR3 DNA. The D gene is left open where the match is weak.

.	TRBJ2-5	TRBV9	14	CASSVEGQGQTQYF	TGTGCCAGCAGCGTAGAAGGGCAGGGTCAGACCCAGTACTTC
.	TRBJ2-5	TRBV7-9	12	CASSSYSETQYF	TGTGCCAGCAGCTCGTATTCAGAGACCCAGTACTTC
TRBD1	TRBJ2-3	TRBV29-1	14	CSVYTGQGPDTQYF	TGCAGCGTCTATACGGGACAGGGCCCAGATACGCAGTATTTT
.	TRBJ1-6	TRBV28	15	CASSFSHGQNSPLHF	TGTGCCAGCAGTTTCTCGCACGGACAGAATTCACCCCTCCACTTT
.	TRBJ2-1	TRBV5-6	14	CASSLVGPDNEQFF	TGTGCCAGCAGCTTGGTGGGGCCGGATAATGAGCAGTTCTTC
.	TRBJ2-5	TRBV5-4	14	CASSLPGGQETQYF	TGTGCCAGCAGCTTGCCGGGCGGACAAGAGACCCAGTACTTC
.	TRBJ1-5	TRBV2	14	CASSASGPNQPQHF	TGTGCCAGCAGTGCCTCAGGGCCGAATCAGCCCCAGCATTTT
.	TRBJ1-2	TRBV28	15	CASSPGQLPPYGYTF	TGTGCCAGCAGCCCTGGACAGTTACCTCCCTATGGCTACACCTTC
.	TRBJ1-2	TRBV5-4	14	CASSLPGANYGYTF	TGTGCCAGCAGCTTGCCAGGGGCGAACTATGGCTACACCTTC
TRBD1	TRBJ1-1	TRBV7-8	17	CASSFSTGARMNTEAFF	TGTGCCAGCAGCTTCAGTACAGGGGCTAGAATGAACACTGAAGCTTTCTTT